The next 16 T cell receptor beta chains were all read from a single sample in a study of shared clonotypes between healthy human individuals. The protocol was immunoSEQ multiplex PCR, while the TCRdb copy is restricted to in-frame clones and leaves out a portion. The sample has 2 million to 2.5 million clones; just over 90% are singletons. The sample taken for sequencing was naive CD4+ T cells from PBMCs. Subset of the sample: CD45RA+ positively selected. These receptors originate from a man between 18 and 29 years old in good health. Some clones in this sample may be carry-over from other donors' samples.

Comments on this clone: In the same sample, other DNA sequences code for this CDR3. V and J are TRBV28 and TRBJ2-7; no clear D. Trimming took off 6 bases at V and 0 bases at J, with 9 bases between the two ends. This CDR3 contains 13 residues. The germline gives CDR1 MDHEN, CDR2 SYDVKM. CDR3 in DNA: TGTGCCAGCAGCTTTGGAAGCTCCTACGAGCAGTACTTC. Translation: CASSFGSSYEQYF.

This clone was detected only a few times. The rearrangement links TRBV30 to TRBJ2-3, with D uncertain. The germline CDR1 and CDR2 sequences are GTSNPN and SVGIG (reference sequence). The CDR3 covers 15 residues. V shed 3 bases and J shed 4 bases, with 17 bases lying between them. The CDR3 loop is CAWRPLVGLADTQYF. The CDR3 coding sequence is TGTGCCTGGAGGCCGCTGGTAGGTCTCGCAGATACGCAGTATTTT.

The gene calls are TRBV6-1 and TRBJ1-5; a weak D match, TRBD1 (6 bases). The germline CDR1 and CDR2 sequences are MNHNS and SASEGT. The CDR3 runs 14 residues. V was cut by 8 bases and J by 6 bases, with 17 bases left in between. The CDR3 here is CASVDSLWSQPQHF. CDR3 coding DNA: TGTGCCAGCGTGGACAGTTTGTGGTCTCAGCCCCAGCATTTT.

The chain has TRBV29-1 and TRBJ2-3; D may be TRBD1 or TRBD2 (5 bases each). V gave up 1 base and J gave up 4 bases, with 12 bases separating them. The CDR3 runs to 14 residues. In germline, CDR1 is SQVTM, CDR2 ANQGSEA. CDR3 nucleotides: TGCAGCGTTGAAGGGGCAGGGAGTTCAGATACGCAGTATTTT. Protein product: CSVEGAGSSDTQYF.

This clone was detected a few times. The identical CDR3 is also encoded by other nucleotide sequences in the sample. The rearrangement links TRBV9 to TRBJ2-1; D possibly corresponds to TRBD2 (6 bases). The germline CDR1 and CDR2 sequences are SGDLS and YYNGEE. V was shortened by 0 bases and J by 0 bases, with 7 bases between the two germline ends. This CDR3 has 15 amino acids. CDR3 DNA: TGTGCCAGCAGCGTAGCGGGAGCCTCCTACAATGAGCAGTTCTTC. This sequence encodes CASSVAGASYNEQFF. Combining the CDR3 with reference TRBV9 and TRBJ2-1 gives the whole variable domain DSGVTQTPKHLITATGQRVTLRCSPRSGDLSVYWYQQSLDQGLQFLIQYYNGEERAKGNILERFSAQQFPDLHSELNLSSLELGDSALYFCASSVAGASYNEQFFGPGTRLTVL.

The V call is TRBV2, the J call TRBJ1-2; D is uncertain. The CDR3 is 12 amino acids. V dropped 4 bases and J dropped 6 bases, with 9 bases sitting between them. The germline CDR1 and CDR2 sequences are SNHLY and FYNNEI. In nucleotides, the CDR3 is TGTGCCAGCAGTGGGGAGTTGGATGGCTACACCTTC. It yields the protein CASSGELDGYTF.

This chain connects TRBV5-1 to TRBJ1-3; a possible D gene is TRBD1 (5 bases). V was clipped by 1 base and J by 0 bases, with 14 bases between them. Germline CDR1 SGHRS, CDR2 YFSETQ. The CDR3 extends over 17 amino acids. The CDR3 region is CASSLLGRSRSGNTIYF. CDR3 coding DNA: TGCGCCAGCAGCTTGTTGGGGCGCAGCCGCTCTGGAAACACCATATATTTT. Full variable domain (rest looked up from reference TRBV5-1 and TRBJ1-3): KAGVTQTPRYLIKTRGQQVTLSCSPISGHRSVSWYQQTPGQGLQFLFEYFSETQRNKGNFPGRFSGRQFSNSRSEMNVSTLELGDSALYLCASSLLGRSRSGNTIYFGEGSWLTVV.

As regards this clone: The same CDR3 can be traced to other DNA sequences in this sample. CDR3 sequence: CASSPQPNTEAFF. The CDR3 DNA reads as TGTGCCAGCTCACCACAGCCCAACACTGAAGCTTTCTTT. The chain is built from TRBV18 and TRBJ1-1, with D unclear. V lost 1 base and J lost 2, with 5 bases in between. Germline lookup yields CDR1 KGHSH and CDR2 LQKENI. The CDR3 has 13 residues.

The chain's CDR3 is CSVESGRAADTQYF. In DNA, the CDR3 is TGCAGCGTTGAGAGCGGGAGGGCCGCAGATACGCAGTATTTT. This rearrangement joins TRBV29-1 to TRBJ2-3, with 10 nucleotides matching TRBD2. The CDR3 has 14 residues. Germline loops: CDR1 SQVTM, CDR2 ANQGSEA. J was trimmed by 4 bases and V by 3 bases; bases with no gene match: 4.

The genes are TRBV9 and TRBJ2-5; D call uncertain. Germline V lookup: CDR1 SGDLS, CDR2 YYNGEE. This CDR3 is built from 15 residues. V was trimmed by 3 bases and J by 5 bases, leaving 17 bases between them. CDR3 sequence (DNA): TGTGCCAGCAGCGGACCCCCGGTGGTGGGGGAGACCCAGTACTTC. It translates to CASSGPPVVGETQYF. The whole variable domain, remainder taken from reference TRBV9 and TRBJ2-5, is DSGVTQTPKHLITATGQRVTLRCSPRSGDLSVYWYQQSLDQGLQFLIQYYNGEERAKGNILERFSAQQFPDLHSELNLSSLELGDSALYFCASSGPPVVGETQYFGPGTRLLVL.

J is TRBJ2-5 and V is TRBV11-2; D unresolved. Per germline, CDR1 SGHAT and CDR2 FQNNGV. CDR3 length equals 12 residues. V was cut by 5 bases and J by 7 bases, with 11 bases left in between. CDR3 DNA sequence: TGTGCCAGCAGCCTCACGGGCCTGACCCAGTACTTC. Protein: CASSLTGLTQYF.

The rearrangement uses TRBV28 and TRBJ2-7; D gene uncertain. This CDR3 region has 13 residues. V lost 10 bases to trimming and J lost 2 bases, with 15 bases between them. In germline, CDR1 is MDHEN, CDR2 SYDVKM. The CDR3 DNA sequence: TGTGCCACCCTTTTACCTCATACCTACGAGCAGTACTTC. It codes for CATLLPHTYEQYF.

About this clone: Other DNA sequences in the sample encode the same CDR3. This chain connects TRBV30 to TRBJ2-7; tentative D call: TRBD1 (5 bases). The CDR3 has 13 residues. The germline V gene encodes CDR1 GTSNPN and CDR2 SVGIG (reference sequence). The V and J ends lost 0 bases and 1 base respectively, with 7 bases between them. The CDR3 DNA follows: TGTGCCTGGAGTGTAGGGGTATCCTACGAGCAGTACTTC. Translation: CAWSVGVSYEQYF.

V usage is TRBV29-1 and J usage is TRBJ2-7; TRBD2 is a possible D gene (5 bases). The germline V and J ends were trimmed by 4 bases and 3 bases, with 16 bases remaining between them. In germline, CDR1 is SQVTM, CDR2 ANQGSEA. The CDR3 consists of 14 residues. The CDR3 here is CSVVGRGWGYEQYF. Written as DNA, the CDR3 is TGCAGCGTTGTGGGTCGGGGTTGGGGCTACGAGCAGTACTTC.

This clone was seen a single time. This chain links TRBV5-1 with TRBJ2-2; possible D gene TRBD2, 6 bases. Trimming took off 1 base at V and 9 bases at J, with 16 bases between the two ends. The CDR3 consists of 15 residues. From germline, CDR1 is SGHRS and CDR2 YFSETQ. The CDR3 DNA reads as TGCGCCAGCAGCTTGTGGGGGGACCCCGGTCGGGAGCTGTTTTTT. Protein sequence: CASSLWGDPGRELFF.

This clone was seen just once. The chain employs TRBV7-8 and TRBJ2-3; possible D gene TRBD2, 5 bases. The CDR3 loop spans 14 amino acids. V shed 2 bases and J shed 6 bases, with 12 bases lying between them. Per germline, CDR1 SGHVS and CDR2 FQNEAQ. The CDR3 region has the DNA TGTGCCAGCAGCTTATCCGGGTCGGGGGATACGCAGTATTTT. Its translation is CASSLSGSGDTQYF.